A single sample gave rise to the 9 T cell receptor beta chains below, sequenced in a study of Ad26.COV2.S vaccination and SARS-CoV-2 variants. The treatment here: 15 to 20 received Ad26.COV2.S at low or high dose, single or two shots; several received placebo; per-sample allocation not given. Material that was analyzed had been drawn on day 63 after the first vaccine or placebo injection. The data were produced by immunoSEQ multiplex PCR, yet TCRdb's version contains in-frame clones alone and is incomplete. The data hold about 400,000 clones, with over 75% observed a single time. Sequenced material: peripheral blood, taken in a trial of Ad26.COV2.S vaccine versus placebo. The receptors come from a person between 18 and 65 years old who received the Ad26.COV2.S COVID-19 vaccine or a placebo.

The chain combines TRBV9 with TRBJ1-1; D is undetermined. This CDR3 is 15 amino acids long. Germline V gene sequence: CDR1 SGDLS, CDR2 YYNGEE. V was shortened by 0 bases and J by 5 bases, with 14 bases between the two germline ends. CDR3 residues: CASSVVPVMDTEAFF. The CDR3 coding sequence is TGTGCCAGCAGCGTAGTGCCAGTTATGGATACTGAAGCTTTCTTT.

As DNA, the CDR3 is TGTGCCAGCAGTCAGACAAGACCCGGGGAGCTGTTTTTT. This sequence encodes CASSQTRPGELFF. J is TRBJ2-2 and V is TRBV14; D is undetermined. The CDR3 consists of 13 residues. Trimming took off 6 bases at V and 6 bases at J, with 11 bases between the two ends. The V gene's germline CDR1 is SGHDN and CDR2 FVKESK.

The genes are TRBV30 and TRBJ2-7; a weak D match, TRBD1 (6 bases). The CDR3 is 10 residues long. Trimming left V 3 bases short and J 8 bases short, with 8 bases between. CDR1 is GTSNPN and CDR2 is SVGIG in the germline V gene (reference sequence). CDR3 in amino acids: CAWSRDKQYF. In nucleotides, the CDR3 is TGTGCCTGGAGCCGGGACAAGCAGTACTTC.

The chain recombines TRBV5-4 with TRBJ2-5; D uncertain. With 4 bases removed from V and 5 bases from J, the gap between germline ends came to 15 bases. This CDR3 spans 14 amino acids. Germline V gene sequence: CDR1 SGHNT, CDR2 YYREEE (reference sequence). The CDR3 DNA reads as TGTGCCAGCAGCCAAGGGCGAGACCGGGAGACCCAGTACTTC. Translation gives CASSQGRDRETQYF.

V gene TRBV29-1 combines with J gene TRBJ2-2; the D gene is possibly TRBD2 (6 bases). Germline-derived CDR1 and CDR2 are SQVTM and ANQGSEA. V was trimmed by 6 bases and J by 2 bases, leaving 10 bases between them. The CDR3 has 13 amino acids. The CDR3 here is CSVSGRNTGELFF. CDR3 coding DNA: TGCAGCGTGAGCGGGCGAAACACCGGGGAGCTGTTTTTT.

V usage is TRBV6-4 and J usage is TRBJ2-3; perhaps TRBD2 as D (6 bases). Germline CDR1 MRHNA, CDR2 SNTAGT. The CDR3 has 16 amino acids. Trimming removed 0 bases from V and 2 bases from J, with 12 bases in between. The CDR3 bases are TGTGCCAGCAGTGACTCTAGCGGAGGACACACAGATACGCAGTATTTT. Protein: CASSDSSGGHTDTQYF.

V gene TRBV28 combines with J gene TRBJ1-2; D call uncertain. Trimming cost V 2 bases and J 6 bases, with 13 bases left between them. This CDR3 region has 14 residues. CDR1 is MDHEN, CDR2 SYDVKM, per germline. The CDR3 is CASSLTRLLHGYTF. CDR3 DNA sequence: TGTGCCAGCAGTTTAACTCGGTTACTCCATGGCTACACCTTC.

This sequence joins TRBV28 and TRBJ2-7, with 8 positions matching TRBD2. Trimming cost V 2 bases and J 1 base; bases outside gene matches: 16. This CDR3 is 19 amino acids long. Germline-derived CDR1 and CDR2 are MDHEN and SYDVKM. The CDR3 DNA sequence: TGTGCCAGCAGTTTAGTTCTTGGGCTAGCGGGTGGGGGGTCCTACGAGCAGTACTTC. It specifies CASSLVLGLAGGGSYEQYF.

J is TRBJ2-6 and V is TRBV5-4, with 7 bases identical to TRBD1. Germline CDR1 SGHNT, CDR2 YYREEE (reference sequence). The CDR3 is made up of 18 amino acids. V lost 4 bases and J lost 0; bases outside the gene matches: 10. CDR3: CASSPRTGIISGANVLTF. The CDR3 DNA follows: TGTGCCAGCAGCCCCCGGACAGGAATAATCTCTGGGGCCAACGTCCTGACTTTC.